A selection of T cell receptor beta chains follows, all from one sample in a study of blood T cell repertoires in COVID-19. Measured with immunoSEQ multiplex PCR; TCRdb has only the in-frame clones, and not every one. The sample comprises 37,000 or so clones, roughly 88% of which are singletons, and roughly 10% rests with the top ten. Material for sequencing was peripheral blood. These receptors all stem from a man aged 55 to 70 with active COVID-19. The CDR3 runs from the conserved cysteine through the conserved F or W. The D gene is left open where the match is weak. Only some rows state a clone size, as once, few, many or a class for expanded clones.

>TRBJ1-4|.|.|TRBV5-4
CASRSQGGEKLFF
TGTGCCAGCAGGTCCCAGGGAGGCGAAAAACTGTTTTTT
>TRBJ1-6|.|TRBD1|TRBV14
CASSQVGWTGDSPLHF
TGTGCCAGCAGCCAGGTTGGTTGGACAGGGGATTCACCCCTCCACTTT
>TRBJ1-4|.|.|TRBV9
CASSVSPFGNEKLFF
TGTGCCAGCAGCGTGAGCCCGTTTGGTAATGAAAAACTGTTTTTT
>TRBJ2-1|.|.|TRBV24-1
CATSDLGPRGYNEQFF
TGTGCCACCAGTGATTTGGGGCCCCGTGGATACAATGAGCAGTTCTTC
>TRBJ1-1|medium-sized|.|TRBV6-5
CATGEGGVTEAFF
TGTGCCACCGGGGAAGGGGGGGTCACTGAAGCTTTCTTT
>TRBJ1-1|.|.|TRBV29-1
CSVATTMNTEAFF
TGCAGCGTTGCCACTACCATGAACACTGAAGCTTTCTTT
>TRBJ2-7|.|TRBD1|TRBV7-9
CASSPGQGAGEQYF
TGTGCCAGCAGCCCAGGACAGGGGGCGGGGGAGCAGTACTTC
>TRBJ2-6|once|TRBD1|TRBV2
CASRQRTGANSGANVLTF
TGTGCCAGCAGACAGCGGACAGGAGCCAACTCTGGGGCCAACGTCCTGACTTTC
>TRBJ1-3|.|.|TRBV2
CASSVESSGNTIYF
TGTGCCAGCAGTGTCGAGAGCTCTGGAAACACCATATATTTT
>TRBJ1-1|few|.|TRBV28
CASSPVQGNTEAFF
TGTGCCAGCAGTCCCGTTCAGGGGAACACTGAAGCTTTCTTT
>TRBJ1-1|.|TRBD1|TRBV7-9
CASSLATGGRTEAFF
TGTGCCAGCAGCTTAGCGACAGGGGGAAGGACTGAAGCTTTCTTT
>TRBJ2-1|.|TRBD2|TRBV6-1
CASSEPGTSDNEQFF
TGTGCCAGCAGTGAACCCGGGACTAGCGACAATGAGCAGTTCTTC
>TRBJ2-7|few|TRBD1|TRBV24-1
CATSDPRDSSYEQYF
TGTGCCACCAGTGATCCCAGGGACAGCAGTTACGAGCAGTACTTC
>TRBJ1-6|.|.|TRBV10-3
CATRLGSSYNSPLHF
TGTGCCACCAGACTAGGGAGCTCCTATAATTCACCCCTCCACTTT
>TRBJ2-1|.|TRBD2|TRBV29-1
CSVPGLAGAGEQFF
TGCAGCGTCCCGGGACTAGCGGGAGCCGGTGAGCAGTTCTTC
>TRBJ2-3|once|TRBD2|TRBV5-4
CASSLEGGGRAQYF
TGTGCCAGCAGCTTGGAGGGAGGCGGGAGAGCGCAGTATTTT
>TRBJ2-7|.|TRBD2|TRBV5-1
CASSLEPGLAGANEQYF
TGCGCCAGCAGCCTGGAACCAGGACTAGCGGGAGCTAACGAGCAGTACTTC
>TRBJ2-6|once|TRBD2|TRBV6-4
CASSPSGTSGSSGANVLTF
TGTGCCAGCAGCCCCTCCGGGACTAGCGGGAGCTCTGGGGCCAACGTCCTGACTTTC
>TRBJ2-7|.|.|TRBV29-1
CSVAFGGEQYF
TGCAGCGTTGCATTCGGTGGCGAGCAGTACTTC
>TRBJ1-1|once|.|TRBV5-4
CASSLRGTEAFF
TGTGCCAGCAGCTTGAGAGGCACTGAAGCTTTCTTT
>TRBJ2-5|.|TRBD1|TRBV5-4
CASSSTARGQETQYF
TGTGCCAGCAGCTCCACTGCCAGGGGGCAAGAGACCCAGTACTTC
>TRBJ2-1|few|TRBD1|TRBV7-9
CASSNPGQAFSSYNEQFF
TGTGCCAGCAGCAACCCGGGACAGGCCTTTTCTTCCTACAATGAGCAGTTCTTC
>TRBJ1-1|.|TRBD1|TRBV4-2
CASSSRGDTEAFF
TGTGCCAGCAGCAGCAGGGGGGACACTGAAGCTTTCTTT
>TRBJ1-4|.|.|TRBV18
CASSPARGDEKLFF
TGTGCCAGCTCACCTGCCAGGGGAGATGAAAAACTGTTTTTT
>TRBJ2-7|.|.|TRBV7-8
CASSLASLGGEQYF
TGTGCCAGCAGCTTAGCATCCCTGGGGGGCGAGCAGTACTTC
>TRBJ1-5|.|.|TRBV15
CATSRDQGNIGGQPQHF
TGTGCCACCAGCAGAGATCAGGGGAACATAGGCGGTCAGCCCCAGCATTTT
>TRBJ2-7|.|.|TRBV5-1
CASSTGLLYEQYF
TGCGCCAGCAGTACAGGTTTATTATACGAGCAGTACTTC
>TRBJ2-1|once|.|TRBV3-1/TRBV3-2
CASSLGPSEQFF
TGTGCCAGCAGCTTAGGCCCTAGTGAGCAGTTCTTC
>TRBJ1-1|once|.|TRBV13
CASSLEARRTEAFF
TGTGCCAGCAGCTTAGAGGCCAGGAGGACTGAAGCTTTCTTT
>TRBJ2-3|.|TRBD1|TRBV5-1
CASSTGQGGDTQYF
TGCGCCAGCAGCACGGGACAGGGAGGAGATACGCAGTATTTT
>TRBJ2-7|.|TRBD2|TRBV12-5
CASGLVSGGSYEQYF
TGTGCTAGTGGTTTGGTTAGCGGGGGGTCCTACGAGCAGTACTTC
>TRBJ2-7|.|TRBD2|TRBV27
CASSTSGSPYEQYF
TGTGCCAGCAGTACTAGCGGGAGTCCCTACGAGCAGTACTTC
>TRBJ2-1|.|TRBD2|TRBV11-2
CASSLVLAGGASYNEQFF
TGTGCCAGCAGCTTAGTACTAGCGGGAGGAGCATCCTACAATGAGCAGTTCTTC
>TRBJ1-3|.|.|TRBV30
CAWSVLRGGAGNTIYF
TGTGCCTGGAGTGTACTACGGGGGGGCGCTGGAAACACCATATATTTT
>TRBJ2-4|.|TRBD2|TRBV19
CASRGLAGGLAKNIQYF
TGTGCCAGTAGGGGACTAGCGGGAGGGCTAGCCAAAAACATTCAGTACTTC
>TRBJ2-6|.|.|TRBV6-6
CASSYQEAGANVLTF
TGTGCCAGCAGTTATCAGGAGGCTGGGGCCAACGTCCTGACTTTC
>TRBJ1-5|.|.|TRBV7-2
CASSLGGISNQPQHF
TGTGCCAGCAGCTTAGGAGGAATTAGCAATCAGCCCCAGCATTTT
>TRBJ2-3|.|.|TRBV2
CASSDRGIGTQYF
TGTGCCAGCAGTGACAGGGGTATTGGAACGCAGTATTTT
>TRBJ2-3|.|TRBD2|TRBV28
CASTSGGAHTDTQYF
TGTGCCAGCACCTCCGGGGGGGCGCACACAGATACGCAGTATTTT
>TRBJ1-4|.|TRBD1|TRBV5-5
CASSRLQGTNEKLFF
TGTGCCAGCAGCCGACTACAGGGGACTAATGAAAAACTGTTTTTT
>TRBJ1-1|.|.|TRBV7-9
CASTKTTGLEAFF
TGTGCCAGCACAAAAACCACAGGGCTCGAAGCTTTCTTT
>TRBJ2-3|.|.|TRBV2
CASSESLPDTQYF
TGTGCCAGCAGTGAGAGTCTCCCAGATACGCAGTATTTT
>TRBJ1-1|.|.|TRBV7-9
CASSLSTANTEAFF
TGTGCCAGCAGCCTCTCCACAGCGAACACTGAAGCTTTCTTT
>TRBJ2-1|.|TRBD2|TRBV4-1
CASSQKAGAPLAAISNEQFF
TGCGCCAGCAGTCAGAAGGCAGGGGCCCCACTAGCGGCAATTTCAAATGAGCAGTTCTTC
>TRBJ2-5|once|TRBD2|TRBV5-1
CASSGALGSGGETQYF
TGCGCCAGCAGCGGAGCCCTGGGATCGGGAGGGGAGACCCAGTACTTC
>TRBJ2-2|.|TRBD1|TRBV7-7
CASSLGQGSNTGELFF
TGTGCTAGCAGCTTAGGACAGGGTTCGAACACCGGGGAGCTGTTTTTT
>TRBJ1-2|.|.|TRBV20-1
CSASEQYGYTF
TGCAGTGCTAGCGAACAGTATGGCTACACCTTC
>TRBJ2-1|.|TRBD2|TRBV6-4
CASSDSLAGYNEQFF
TGTGCCAGCAGTGACTCGCTAGCGGGATACAATGAGCAGTTCTTC
>TRBJ2-3|.|TRBD2|TRBV3-1/TRBV3-2
CASSPSWYVAAGGPPDTQYF
TGTGCCAGCAGCCCCTCGTGGTACGTGGCAGCGGGAGGGCCGCCAGATACGCAGTATTTT
>TRBJ2-1|.|.|TRBV28
CASSSPGLSSYNEQFF
TGTGCCAGCAGTTCCCCGGGACTTTCTTCCTACAATGAGCAGTTCTTC
>TRBJ1-1|.|.|TRBV3-1/TRBV3-2
CASSQDHSGGRITEAFF
TGTGCCAGCAGCCAAGATCATTCTGGGGGGAGAATCACTGAAGCTTTCTTT
>TRBJ2-7|.|TRBD2|TRBV27
CATSGLANPYEQYF
TGTGCCACCTCCGGACTAGCGAATCCCTACGAGCAGTACTTC
>TRBJ1-2|.|.|TRBV5-3
CARSLRVGRRYYGYTF
TGTGCCAGAAGCTTGCGGGTCGGGAGACGGTACTATGGCTACACCTTC
>TRBJ2-7|.|.|TRBV11-2
CASSFLSTREQYF
TGTGCCAGCAGTTTCCTGTCAACTCGGGAGCAGTACTTC
>TRBJ1-1|.|TRBD1|TRBV11-2
CASSRDRGDGGEAFF
TGTGCCAGCAGCCGGGACAGGGGGGATGGGGGTGAAGCTTTCTTT